The next 5 T cell receptor beta chains were all read from a single sample in a study of blood T cell repertoires in COVID-19. Some clones are missing from TCRdb's copy, which holds only in-frame ones; the method was immunoSEQ multiplex PCR. The repertoire has about 90,000 clones, 65% to 90% of them found once; the top ten carry 0.95% to 1.5%. The source material was peripheral blood. The receptor set was obtained from a man older than 75 with active or convalescent COVID-19.

The chain joins TRBV7-2 to TRBJ2-7, with TRBD2 matching over 9 bases. The CDR3 sequence is 14 residues long. With 1 base clipped from V and 8 bases from J, the junction kept 6 bases outside the gene matches. Germline values: CDR1 SGHTA, CDR2 FQGNSA. CDR3: CASSLDEREVKQYF. The CDR3 DNA reads as TGTGCCAGCAGCTTAGATGAGCGGGAGGTCAAGCAGTACTTC.

This chain uses TRBV4-2 with TRBJ2-1; 7 nucleotides agree with TRBD2. CDR3 length: 14 amino acids. Germline V gene data show CDR1 as LGHNA and CDR2 as YNFKEQ. Losses at the gene ends were 6 bases for V and 4 bases for J; bases not matched to a gene: 6. The CDR3 nucleotides are TGTGCCAGCAGGCCGGGACTAAAATACAATGAGCAGTTCTTC. It translates to CASRPGLKYNEQFF.

The chain uses TRBV5-1 and TRBJ2-5, with 7 bases matching TRBD1. The germline CDR1 and CDR2 sequences are SGHRS and YFSETQ. The CDR3 is 15 amino acids. J lost 4 bases, V lost 4 bases, and 10 bases had no gene match. The CDR3 spells CASSTETGVGETQYF. The CDR3 DNA reads TGCGCCAGCAGCACCGAAACAGGGGTCGGAGAGACCCAGTACTTC.

The chain links TRBV19 to TRBJ1-2; D might be TRBD1 (5 bases). This CDR3 spans 13 amino acids. Trimming left V 0 bases short and J 7 bases short, with 9 bases between. The germline V gene encodes CDR1 LNHDA and CDR2 SQIVND (reference sequence). For the CDR3, the DNA is TGTGCCAGTAGTATAGATCGGACACTTGGCTACACCTTC. It codes for CASSIDRTLGYTF. Filled out from reference TRBV19 and TRBJ1-2, the complete variable domain reads DGGITQSPKYLFRKEGQNVTLSCEQNLNHDAMYWYRQDPGQGLRLIYYSQIVNDFQKGDIAEGYSVSREKKESFPLTVTSAQKNPTAFYLCASSIDRTLGYTFGSGTRLTVV.

The CDR3: CAWSSYVSGNEQFF. CDR3 DNA: TGTGCCTGGAGTTCGTACGTATCGGGGAATGAGCAGTTCTTC. The chain couples TRBV30 to TRBJ2-1; tentative D call: TRBD2 (5 bases). Trimming took 2 bases from V and 7 from J, leaving 15 bases between them. Germline-derived CDR1 and CDR2 are GTSNPN and SVGIG (reference sequence). The CDR3 is 14 amino acids.